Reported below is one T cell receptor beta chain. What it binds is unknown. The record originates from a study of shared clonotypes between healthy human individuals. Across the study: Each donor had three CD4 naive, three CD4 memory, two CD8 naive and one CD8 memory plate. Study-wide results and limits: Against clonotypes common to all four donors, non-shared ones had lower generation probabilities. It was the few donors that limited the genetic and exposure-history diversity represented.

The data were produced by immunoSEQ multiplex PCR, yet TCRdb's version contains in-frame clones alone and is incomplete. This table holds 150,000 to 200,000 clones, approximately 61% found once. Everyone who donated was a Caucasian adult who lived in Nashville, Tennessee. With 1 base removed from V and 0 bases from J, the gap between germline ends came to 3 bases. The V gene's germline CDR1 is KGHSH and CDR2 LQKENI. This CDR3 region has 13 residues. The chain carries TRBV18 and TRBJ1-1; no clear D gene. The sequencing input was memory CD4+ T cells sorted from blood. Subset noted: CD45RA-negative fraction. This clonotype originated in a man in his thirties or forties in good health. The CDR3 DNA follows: TGTGCCAGCTCACCACAGGTGAACACTGAAGCTTTCTTT. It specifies CASSPQVNTEAFF.